Here is one T cell receptor beta chain with its context. Ten or more counts support this clonotype. Its target antigen remains unknown. No clone much larger than this one lies a single base away; base qualities are absent. What the treatment or condition label conveys for this sample: live attenuated yellow fever vaccine strain. Two biological replicates of bulk PBMCs were collected at each blood-draw timepoint. PBMCs were isolated from peripheral blood using a standard Ficoll-Paque protocol. TriZol was used to extract RNA from bulk PBMCs, from CD4 and CD8 fractions, and from dextramer-positive and dextramer-negative fractions. TCR cDNA was synthesized by 5'RACE template switching, which introduced a universal primer site and unique molecular identifiers. Priming for cDNA synthesis came from both the TCR alpha and TCR beta constant segments. Libraries were amplified in two PCR steps, with sample barcodes and sequencing adapters added in the second step. Sequencing of libraries was performed on Illumina HiSeq 2500 (2x100 bp) or NovaSeq (2x150 bp). Per the source publication's procedure: MIGEC was used to demultiplex reads and collapse the reads into UMI consensus sequences, and MiXCR was used for V(D)J alignment. Vaccine-responding clonotypes were defined with edgeR using replicate PBMC samples, requiring FDR below 0.01 and a log2 fold change above 5 up to day 15. Each bulk clonotype was labeled CD4 or CD8 based on which sequenced repertoire, CD4 or CD8, contained the clonotype at higher abundance. TCRdb reanalyzed the raw reads on its own, using fastp at Q25 for trimming and MiXCR for clone calling, and kept in-frame beta chains. Each entry is one CDR3 protein sequence, shown with its most common DNA and genes. These V and J calls originate from TCRdb's pipeline instead of the authors' own analysis. This sample is represented by some 560,000 distinct CDR3 sequences; about a sixth of them were singletons. Roughly a sixth of the sample is taken by the ten largest.

The data are from a study of T cells after yellow fever vaccination (dated by TCRdb to between 2017 and 2020). Describing the broader study: Libraries from fractions with low cell numbers were prepared with the SMART-Seq v4 Ultra Low Input RNA kit. To follow T-cell clones before and after primary and booster YFV17D yellow fever vaccination, bulk TCR alpha and beta repertoires were sequenced over time. Two healthy male donors, one aged 18 to 30 and one aged 30 to 40 years, were included in the cohort. Bulk PBMC replicates and cell subsets were isolated from blood drawn at multiple timepoints before and after both primary and secondary immunization. The paper as a whole reports these results and caveats: FACS-sorted repertoires could contain abundant contaminating clonotypes from the bulk population, so computational filtering was required. Most clones expanded after primary vaccination (approximately 95% of CD4 and 88% of CD8) were re-detected after the booster, suggesting that broad memory maintenance occurred. Compared with the primary T-cell response, the secondary T-cell response was weaker but faster, peaking on day 5 rather than day 15. A small share of clonotypes was detected in both CD4 and CD8 compartments, with the overlap likely arising from convergent recombination. Only a couple of donors were included in the study, so the extent to which the findings can be generalized is limited.

The CDR3 holds 13 amino acids from the cysteine to the phenylalanine. Kept here is only the CDR3 DNA, which spans 39 bases and is read in frame from base 1. Deletion took 3 bases off V and 1 base off J, with a span of 7 bases between the germline ends. The germline V gene sets CDR1 to SGHRS and CDR2 to YFSETQ. The TCR comes from a young man who received the YFV17D yellow fever vaccine. Source: PBMCs, taken more than 4 days after the first yellow fever vaccination. The receptor chain draws on TRBV5-1 and TRBJ1-1; the D gene lacks a confident call. Here is the DNA: TGCGCCAGCAGCTGGAGGGAGAACACTGAAGCTTTCTTT. It is translated as CASSWRENTEAFF.